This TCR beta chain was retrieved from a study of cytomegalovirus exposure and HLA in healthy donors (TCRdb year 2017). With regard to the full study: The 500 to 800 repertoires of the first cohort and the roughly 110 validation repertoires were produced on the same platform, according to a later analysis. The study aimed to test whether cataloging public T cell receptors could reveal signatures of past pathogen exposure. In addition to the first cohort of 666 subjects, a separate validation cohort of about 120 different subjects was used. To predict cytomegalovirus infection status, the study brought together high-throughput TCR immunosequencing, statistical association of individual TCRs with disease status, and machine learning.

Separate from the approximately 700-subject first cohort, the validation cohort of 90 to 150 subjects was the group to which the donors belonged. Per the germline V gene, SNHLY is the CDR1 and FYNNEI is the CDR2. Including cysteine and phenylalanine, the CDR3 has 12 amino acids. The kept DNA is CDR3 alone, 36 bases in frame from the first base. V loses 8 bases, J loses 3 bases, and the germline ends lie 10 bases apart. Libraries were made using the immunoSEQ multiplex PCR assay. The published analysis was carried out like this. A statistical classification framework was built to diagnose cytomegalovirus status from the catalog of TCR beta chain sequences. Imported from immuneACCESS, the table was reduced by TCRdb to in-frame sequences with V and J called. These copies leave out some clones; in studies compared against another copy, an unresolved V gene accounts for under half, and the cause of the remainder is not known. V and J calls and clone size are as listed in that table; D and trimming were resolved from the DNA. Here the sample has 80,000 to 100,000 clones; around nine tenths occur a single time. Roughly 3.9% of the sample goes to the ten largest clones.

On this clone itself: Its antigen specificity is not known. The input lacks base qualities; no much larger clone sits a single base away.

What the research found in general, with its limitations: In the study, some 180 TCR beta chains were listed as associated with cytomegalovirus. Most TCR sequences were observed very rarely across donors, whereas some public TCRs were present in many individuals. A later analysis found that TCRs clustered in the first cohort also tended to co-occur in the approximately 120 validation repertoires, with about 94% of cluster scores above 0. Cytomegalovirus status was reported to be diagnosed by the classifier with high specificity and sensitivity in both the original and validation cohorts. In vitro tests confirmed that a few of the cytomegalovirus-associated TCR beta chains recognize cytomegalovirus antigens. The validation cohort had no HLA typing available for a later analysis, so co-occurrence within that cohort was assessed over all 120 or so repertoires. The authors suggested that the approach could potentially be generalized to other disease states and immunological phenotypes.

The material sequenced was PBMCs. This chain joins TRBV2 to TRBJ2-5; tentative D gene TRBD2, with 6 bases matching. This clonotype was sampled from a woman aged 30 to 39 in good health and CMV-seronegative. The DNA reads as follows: TGTGCCAGCGATAGGAGGGAAGAGACCCAGTACTTC. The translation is CASDRREETQYF.